The clone carrying this T cell receptor beta chain was counted between two and nine times. Its cognate antigen is unknown. The data are from a study of prognosis after radiotherapy for stage I lung cancer. Study-wide results and limits: The number of unique TCR clones went down after stereotactic body radiation therapy, with a median of roughly 10,000 versus 7,000.

TCR beta CDR3 amplification from genomic DNA was performed by two-round multiplex PCR. It was primers specific to each TRBV and TRBJ gene that first-round PCR used. TCRdb fed the multiplex PCR reads into MiXCR, producing one record per CDR3 protein. The sample lists about 26,000 distinct CDR3 sequences, about 41% occurring once. Germline V gives CDR1 SNHLY, CDR2 FYNNEI. V gave up 10 bases and J gave up 4 bases, with 14 bases separating them. The CDR3 consists of 12 residues. V and J are TRBV2 and TRBJ2-7; no clear D gene. The input for sequencing was PBMCs, taken before or after stereotactic body radiation therapy (not recorded which). The receptor's source is a donor aged 50 or older with non-small cell lung cancer. CDR3 protein: CANFVVAYEQYF. CDR3 sequence (DNA): TGTGCCAACTTCGTCGTAGCATACGAGCAGTACTTC.